The 20 T cell receptor beta chains given below trace back to one sample, sequenced in a study of blood T cell repertoires in COVID-19. Using immunoSEQ multiplex PCR, the repertoire was profiled, and TCRdb retains in-frame clones only, with some absent. The sample has 250,000 or so clones; around 81% are singletons. The source material was peripheral blood. The receptor source for this set is an older woman with active or convalescent COVID-19.

The CDR3 bases are TGTGCCAGAAGGAGGGAGGGACAGGGTTATCAGCCCCAGCATTTT. Translated: CARRREGQGYQPQHF. This chain joins TRBV5-3 and TRBJ1-5; 9 nucleotides align to TRBD1. TRBV5-3 is an open reading frame whose function is uncertain. With 5 bases clipped from V and 5 bases from J, the junction kept 8 bases outside the gene matches. The CDR3 totals 15 residues.

In nucleotides, the CDR3 is TGCGCCAGCAGCCCGACTAGTACGAACACCGGGGAGCTGTTTTTT. This codes for CASSPTSTNTGELFF. The rearrangement uses TRBV5-1 and TRBJ2-2; D might be TRBD2 (6 bases). The CDR3 is 15 residues long. CDR1 SGHRS and CDR2 YFSETQ come from the germline V gene. V gave up 4 bases and J gave up 0 bases, with 10 bases separating them.

The chain is built from TRBV19 and TRBJ2-2, with a possible D match to TRBD1 (5 bases). Trimming removed 5 bases from V and 4 bases from J, with 11 bases in between. This CDR3 is 14 amino acids long. CDR1 and CDR2 (germline): LNHDA, SQIVND (reference sequence). The CDR3 coding sequence is TGTGCCAGTAGTGCAGGAAGGGGCACCGGGGAGCTGTTTTTT. This codes for CASSAGRGTGELFF.

This chain uses TRBV7-2 with TRBJ1-6; possible D gene TRBD1, 5 bases. The germline gives CDR1 SGHTA, CDR2 FQGNSA. The CDR3 totals 15 residues. The ends were cut back, 1 base at V and 6 bases at J, with 10 bases in the middle. The CDR3 reads CASSLVQASNSPLHF. In nucleotides, the CDR3 is TGTGCCAGCAGCTTAGTACAGGCCTCTAATTCACCCCTCCACTTT.

The V gene is TRBV5-5, the J gene TRBJ2-2; a possible D gene is TRBD1 (5 bases). CDR1 SGHKS and CDR2 YYEKEE come from the germline V gene (reference sequence). The V end lost 5 bases, the J end lost 0 bases, and 11 bases lay between the germline ends. The CDR3 has 15 amino acids. The CDR3 region has the DNA TGTGCCAGCAGTGGCCAGGGCGCGAACACCGGGGAGCTGTTTTTT. As protein: CASSGQGANTGELFF.

V usage is TRBV7-9 and J usage is TRBJ2-7; 11 nucleotides line up with TRBD2. The CDR3 is 19 amino acids. The V gene's germline CDR1 is SEHNR and CDR2 FQNEAQ (reference sequence). V trimming: 7 bases; J trimming: 3 bases; junction bases outside the gene matches: 20. The CDR3 loop reads CASNPELGSGGAVIYEQYV. The CDR3 DNA follows: TGTGCCAGCAACCCAGAACTCGGTAGCGGGGGGGCCGTCATCTACGAGCAGTACGTC.

This chain uses TRBV7-2 with TRBJ1-6, with 9 bases aligning to TRBD1. The CDR3 is 15 amino acids. Germline values: CDR1 SGHTA, CDR2 FQGNSA. The ends lost 4 bases at V and 4 bases at J; junction bases unmatched: 2. The CDR3 DNA reads as TGTGCCAGCAGCTCTGGACAGGGGTATAATTCACCCCTCCACTTT. Amino acid sequence: CASSSGQGYNSPLHF.

The rearrangement uses TRBV21-1 and TRBJ2-3; no check of the table's D call, TRBD1, against the DNA was made. TRBV21-1 is described as a pseudogene. The CDR3 consists of 14 residues. In DNA, the CDR3 is TGTGCCAGCAGCAAAGATGCAGGGGGCCATACGCAGTATTTT. Protein sequence: CASSKDAGGHTQYF.

The J gene is TRBJ1-5, the V gene TRBV6-1; no clear D. The V gene lost 3 bases and the J gene lost 2 bases, with 5 bases spanning the gap. CDR1 is MNHNS and CDR2 is SASEGT in the germline V gene. The CDR3 sequence is 13 residues long. This chain's CDR3 is CASSDAGNQPQHF. DNA of the CDR3: TGTGCCAGCAGTGACGCGGGCAATCAGCCCCAGCATTTT.

This clone was detected only a few times. The chain combines TRBV5-1 with TRBJ2-7; TRBD1 agrees at 10 bases. The CDR3 has 15 amino acids. Germline loops: CDR1 SGHRS, CDR2 YFSETQ. J lost 6 bases, V lost 5 bases, and 11 bases had no gene match. The CDR3 here is CASSFAGTGVGEQYF. In DNA, the CDR3 is TGCGCCAGCAGTTTTGCCGGGACAGGGGTTGGCGAGCAGTACTTC. Drawing the rest from reference TRBV5-1 and TRBJ2-7, the complete variable domain is KAGVTQTPRYLIKTRGQQVTLSCSPISGHRSVSWYQQTPGQGLQFLFEYFSETQRNKGNFPGRFSGRQFSNSRSEMNVSTLELGDSALYLCASSFAGTGVGEQYFGPGTRLTVT.

The gene calls are TRBV19 and TRBJ2-2, with 8 bases that match TRBD2. The CDR3 totals 14 residues. CDR1 and CDR2 (germline): LNHDA, SQIVND (reference sequence). V shed 5 bases, J shed 6 bases, and the junction held 5 bases outside the gene matches. CDR3 nucleotide sequence: TGTGCCAGTAGTTCCCTCGGGGGGGCCGGGGAGCTGTTTTTT. Protein: CASSSLGGAGELFF.

This clone is a singleton in its sample. V gene TRBV6-6 combines with J gene TRBJ2-2; TRBD1 is a possible D gene (7 bases). The CDR3 consists of 15 residues. The germline V gene has CDR1 MNHNY and CDR2 SVGAGI (reference sequence). V was shortened by 6 bases and J by 4 bases, with 15 bases between the two germline ends. The CDR3 sequence: CASSRRQGGTGELFF. Here the CDR3 DNA reads TGTGCCAGCAGCCGACGACAGGGAGGCACCGGGGAGCTGTTTTTT.

Here the CDR3 reads CAISESMRDTEAFF. CDR3 DNA sequence: TGTGCCATCAGTGAGTCAATGCGGGACACTGAAGCTTTCTTT. The rearrangement uses TRBV10-3 and TRBJ1-1; D call uncertain. The CDR3 extends over 14 amino acids. Germline CDR1 ENHRY, CDR2 SYGVKD. The V end lost 0 bases, the J end lost 3 bases, and 8 bases lay between the germline ends.

The V gene is TRBV10-3, the J gene TRBJ1-1; D may be TRBD1 (5 bases). Trimming left V 4 bases short and J 5 bases short, with 17 bases between. Germline V CDR1 and CDR2: ENHRY, SYGVKD. The CDR3 is made up of 15 amino acids. The DNA for the CDR3 is TGTGCCATCAGTGTAGGTTCAGGGCTTGGAACTGAAGCTTTCTTT. Its translation is CAISVGSGLGTEAFF.

The rearrangement joins TRBV7-2 to TRBJ2-1, with TRBD2 as a possible D gene (6 bases). This CDR3 is built from 14 residues. Germline V gene data show CDR1 as SGHTA and CDR2 as FQGNSA. Trimming cost V 5 bases and J 9 bases, with 17 bases left between them. CDR3 bases: TGTGCCAGCAGCCAGACTAGAGCCGGCGGTGAGCAGTTCTTC. This codes for CASSQTRAGGEQFF.

This chain links TRBV28 with TRBJ2-2, with 9 bases matching TRBD1. Germline CDR1 MDHEN, CDR2 SYDVKM. The V gene end was trimmed by 8 bases and the J gene end by 5 bases; junction bases not matched to a gene: 9. This CDR3 spans 15 amino acids. The CDR3 DNA sequence: TGTGCCAGCGACACCGGGACAGGGATGACCGGGGAGCTGTTTTTT. Its protein is CASDTGTGMTGELFF. The variable domain in full, completed from reference TRBV28 and TRBJ2-2, reads DVKVTQSSRYLVKRTGEKVFLECVQDMDHENMFWYRQDPGLGLRLIYFSYDVKMKEKGDIPEGYSVSREKKERFSLILESASTNQTSMYLCASDTGTGMTGELFFGEGSRLTVL.

This chain uses TRBV5-4 with TRBJ2-7; 13 nucleotides align to TRBD2. This CDR3 spans 16 amino acids. Germline V gene lookup returns CDR1 SGHNT and CDR2 YYREEE (reference sequence). Trimming removed 3 bases from V and 2 bases from J; junction bases left unmatched: 5. CDR3 residues: CASSSGLAGAPYEQYF. The CDR3, as DNA: TGTGCCAGCAGCTCTGGACTAGCGGGAGCCCCCTACGAGCAGTACTTC.

This clone turned up a few times. The gene calls are TRBV4-2 and TRBJ1-6; weak D call: TRBD1 (6 bases). Trimming took 1 base from V and 6 from J, leaving 13 bases between them. Germline V gives CDR1 LGHNA, CDR2 YNFKEQ. The CDR3 sequence is 16 residues long. The CDR3: CASSQVGGTSNSPLHF. The CDR3 DNA sequence: TGTGCCAGCAGCCAAGTAGGTGGGACATCTAATTCACCCCTCCACTTT.

The chain links TRBV29-1 to TRBJ2-3; 8 nucleotides align to TRBD1. Trimming cost V 0 bases and J 2 bases; bases outside gene matches: 13. Germline CDR1 and CDR2: SQVTM and ANQGSEA. The CDR3 contains 18 residues. CDR3 nucleotides: TGCAGCGTTGAAGAGAGGATCGGGACAGGTCTCCTCACAGATACGCAGTATTTT. Translated, it gives CSVEERIGTGLLTDTQYF.

The V and J genes are TRBV2 and TRBJ2-3; D possibly corresponds to TRBD1 (7 bases). The CDR3 length is 14 residues. Trimming pared 8 bases from V and 4 bases from J, leaving 16 bases between. Germline V gives CDR1 SNHLY, CDR2 FYNNEI. DNA for the CDR3: TGTGCCAGCCGGGGGACAGTTCGTGCAGATACGCAGTATTTT. It yields the protein CASRGTVRADTQYF.